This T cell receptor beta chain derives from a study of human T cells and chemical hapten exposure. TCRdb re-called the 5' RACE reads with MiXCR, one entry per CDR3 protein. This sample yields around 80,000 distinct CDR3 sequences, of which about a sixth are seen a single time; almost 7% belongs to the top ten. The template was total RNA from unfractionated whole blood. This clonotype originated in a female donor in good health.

The CDR3 protein is CASSWDRVQNTQYF. The CDR3 nucleotides are TGTGCCAGCAGTTGGGACAGGGTTCAAAATACGCAGTATTTT. The chain links TRBV28 to TRBJ2-3; 9 bases agree with TRBD1. V lost 4 bases, J lost 7 bases, and 6 bases stayed unmatched. This CDR3 region has 14 residues. CDR1 and CDR2 (germline): MDHEN, SYDVKM.